A single sample is the source of the 6 T cell receptor beta chains below, sequenced in a study of blood T cell repertoires in COVID-19. The assay was immunoSEQ multiplex PCR, and TCRdb's table has in-frame clones only and misses some. In the table there are around 290,000 clones, about nine tenths of which are singletons. Material for sequencing was PBMCs or T cells enriched from blood (not recorded which). These receptors were taken from a woman between 40 and 50 years old who had recovered from COVID-19.

V and J are TRBV3-1 (or the pseudogene TRBV3-2) and TRBJ2-5, with D possibly being TRBD1 (6 bases). CDR3 length equals 15 residues. In germline, CDR1 is LGHDT, CDR2 YNNKEL (reference sequence). V lost 4 bases and J 4 bases, leaving 16 bases between the germline ends. CDR3 sequence: CASSRRGHRGETQYF. CDR3 in DNA: TGTGCCAGCAGCCGAAGGGGACACCGGGGAGAGACCCAGTACTTC.

The J gene is TRBJ1-2, the V gene TRBV4-1; 9 positions match TRBD1. V gave up 6 bases and J gave up 2 bases; unmatched junction bases: 10. The germline V gene has CDR1 MGHRA and CDR2 YSYEKL. The CDR3 covers 16 residues. CDR3 in amino acids: CASRQQGAVGNYGYTF. In DNA, the CDR3 is TGCGCCAGCAGGCAACAGGGGGCGGTAGGAAACTATGGCTACACCTTC.

V and J are TRBV6-5 and TRBJ1-1; D is possibly TRBD1 (6 bases). Germline lookup yields CDR1 MNHEY and CDR2 SVGAGI. The length of the CDR3 is 13 residues. V was cut by 7 bases and J by 1 base, with 10 bases left in between. CDR3 loop: CASTETGNTEAFF. DNA for the CDR3: TGTGCCAGCACCGAGACAGGGAACACTGAAGCTTTCTTT.

Regarding this clone: The same CDR3 can be traced to other DNA sequences in this sample. The chain combines TRBV7-3 with TRBJ1-2, with TRBD1 matching 8 bases. The CDR3 loop spans 13 amino acids. Germline loops: CDR1 SGHTA, CDR2 FQGTGA. Trimming took 5 bases from V and 5 from J; bases not matched to a gene: 4. CDR3 sequence (DNA): TGTGCCAGCAGCCTTGGACAGGGATATGGCTACACCTTC. Encoded protein: CASSLGQGYGYTF.

The chain has TRBV29-1 and TRBJ1-2; 11 nucleotides agree with TRBD1. Trimming removed 7 bases from V and 5 bases from J; junction bases left unmatched: 9. The CDR3 has 14 amino acids. Germline V gene data show CDR1 as SQVTM and CDR2 as ANQGSEA. The DNA for the CDR3 is TGCAGCGGCCTAAGGACAGGGGGCGCGTATGGCTACACCTTC. This codes for CSGLRTGGAYGYTF.

This clone was detected only once. The V gene is TRBV5-1, the J gene TRBJ1-4, with a tentative D call TRBD1 (5 bases). V lost 0 bases, J lost 10 bases, and 19 bases lay in between. The CDR3 extends over 16 amino acids. From germline, CDR1 is SGHRS and CDR2 YFSETQ. The CDR3 loop is CASSLAVVNAGGKLFF. The CDR3 DNA is TGCGCCAGCAGCTTGGCCGTCGTCAATGCCGGGGGAAAACTGTTTTTT.